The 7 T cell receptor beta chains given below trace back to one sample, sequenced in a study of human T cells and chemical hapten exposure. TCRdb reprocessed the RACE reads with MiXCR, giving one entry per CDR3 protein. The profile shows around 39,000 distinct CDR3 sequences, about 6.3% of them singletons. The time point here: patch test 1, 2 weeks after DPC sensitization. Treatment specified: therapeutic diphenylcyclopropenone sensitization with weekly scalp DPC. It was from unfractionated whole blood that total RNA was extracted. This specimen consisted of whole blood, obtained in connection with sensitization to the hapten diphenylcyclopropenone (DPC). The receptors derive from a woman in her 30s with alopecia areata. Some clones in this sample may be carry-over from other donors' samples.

The DNA for the CDR3 is TGTGCCAGCAGGGCGGAGGGGGGGGACTACAATGAGCAGTTCTTC. Its translation: CASRAEGGDYNEQFF. This sequence joins TRBV28 and TRBJ2-1; D perhaps matches TRBD2 (7 bases). The germline V gene has CDR1 MDHEN and CDR2 SYDVKM. V was pared by 6 bases and J by 3 bases, with 15 bases between. The CDR3 contains 15 residues. Filled out from reference TRBV28 and TRBJ2-1, the complete variable domain reads DVKVTQSSRYLVKRTGEKVFLECVQDMDHENMFWYRQDPGLGLRLIYFSYDVKMKEKGDIPEGYSVSREKKERFSLILESASTNQTSMYLCASRAEGGDYNEQFFGPGTRLTVL.

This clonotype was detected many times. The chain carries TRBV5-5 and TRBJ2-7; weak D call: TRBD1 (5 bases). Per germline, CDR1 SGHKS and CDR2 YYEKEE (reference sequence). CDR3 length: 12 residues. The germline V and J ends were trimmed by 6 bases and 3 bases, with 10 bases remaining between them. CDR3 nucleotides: TGTGCCAGCACCCCGACAGACTACGAGCAGTACTTC. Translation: CASTPTDYEQYF.

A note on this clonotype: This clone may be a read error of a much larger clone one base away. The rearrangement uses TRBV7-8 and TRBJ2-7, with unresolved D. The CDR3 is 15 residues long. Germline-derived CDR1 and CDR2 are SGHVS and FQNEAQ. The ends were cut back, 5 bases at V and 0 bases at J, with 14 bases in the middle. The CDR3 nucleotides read TGTGCCAGCAGCCCCAATTGGGTAAGCTCCTACGAGCAGTACTTC. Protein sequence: CASSPNWVSSYEQYF.

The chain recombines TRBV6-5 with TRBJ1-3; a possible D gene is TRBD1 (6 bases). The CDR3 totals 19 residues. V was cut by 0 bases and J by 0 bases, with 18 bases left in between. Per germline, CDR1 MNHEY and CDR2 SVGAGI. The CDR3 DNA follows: TGTGCCAGCAGTTACTCGATACTCTCCCAAGGGGGCTCTGGAAACACCATATATTTT. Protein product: CASSYSILSQGGSGNTIYF.

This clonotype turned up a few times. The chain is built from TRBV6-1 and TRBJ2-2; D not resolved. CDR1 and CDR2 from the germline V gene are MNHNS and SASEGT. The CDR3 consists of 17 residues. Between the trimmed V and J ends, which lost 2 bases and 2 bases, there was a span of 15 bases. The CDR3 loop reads CASSERMVSVNTGELFF. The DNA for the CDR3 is TGTGCCAGCAGTGAACGTATGGTTTCCGTTAACACCGGGGAGCTGTTTTTT.

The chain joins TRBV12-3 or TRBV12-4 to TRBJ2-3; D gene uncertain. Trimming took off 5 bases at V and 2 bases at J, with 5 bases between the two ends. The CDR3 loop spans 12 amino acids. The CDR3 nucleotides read TGTGCCAGCAGTGGCCCCACAGATACGCAGTATTTT. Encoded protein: CASSGPTDTQYF.

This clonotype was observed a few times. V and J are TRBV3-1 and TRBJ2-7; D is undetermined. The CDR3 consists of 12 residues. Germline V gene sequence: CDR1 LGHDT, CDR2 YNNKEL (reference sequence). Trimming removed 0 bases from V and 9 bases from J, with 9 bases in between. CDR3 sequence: CASSQESGGQYF. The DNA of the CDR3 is TGTGCCAGCAGCCAAGAAAGTGGCGGGCAGTACTTC.